The clone carrying this TCR beta chain was seen only a few times. The source of the sample is a study of T cells of healthy individuals. TCRdb ran MiXCR on the 5' RACE reads and lists one entry per CDR3 protein. The table includes around 98,000 distinct CDR3 sequences, 17% detected once. Germline V gene sequence: CDR1 SQVTM, CDR2 ANQGSEA. This CDR3 is built from 13 residues. Trimming removed 3 bases from V and 6 bases from J; junction bases left unmatched: 3. This rearrangement joins TRBV29-1 to TRBJ2-7, with 12 bases aligning to TRBD2. The source of this sequence is a human donor in good health. CDR3 region: CSVDGLAGSEQYF. The DNA of the CDR3 is TGCAGCGTTGATGGACTAGCGGGAAGCGAGCAGTACTTC.